Below, one TCR beta chain is given with its context. The target of this receptor is not known. There are no base qualities to consult, and no much larger clone falls within one base. The cohort consisted of 666 healthy bone marrow donors. At the time of sampling, all cohort members were nominally healthy, though unrecorded immune exposures were likely present. The donor tested CMV seropositive and was one of the 289 seropositive cohort members. Every donor gave a peripheral blood sample, and the peripheral blood mononuclear cells from that sample were used for TCR beta sequencing. The Qiagen DNeasy Blood Extraction Kit was used to extract genomic DNA from the blood cell samples. Reading from cysteine to phenylalanine, the CDR3 counts 13 amino acids. The retained sequence is limited to the CDR3, 39 bases, with the frame set at the first base. The V and J ends are trimmed by 4 bases and 6 bases, leaving 13 bases between them. Based on the germline V gene, the CDR1 and CDR2 sequences are SGDLS and YYNGEE.

The data derive from a study of cytomegalovirus exposure and HLA in healthy donors (dated by TCRdb to between 2016 and 2019). For the study in its entirety: In an earlier analysis of several hundred of the donors, 276 Gb of sequence data and some 120 million unique TCR beta sequences from some 170 million T cells were reported. An early release covering 550 to 700 HLA-typed donors comprised approximately 300 gigabases of sequencing data and about 90 million unique TCR sequences. Among the roughly 370 genotyped donors, around 81% belonged to the genetic ancestry cluster associated with self-reported Caucasian donors. The study was designed to test whether signatures of past pathogen exposure could be identified by cataloging public T cell receptors. The T cell repertoires of 670 or so subjects were profiled by immunosequencing and related to cytomegalovirus serostatus. Besides the first cohort of about 730 subjects, a separate validation cohort made up of over a hundred different subjects was used. The study combined high-throughput TCR immunosequencing, statistical association of individual TCRs with disease status, and machine learning to predict cytomegalovirus infection status. A later analysis re-analyzed previously published TCR beta repertoires from 650 to 800 donors and added high-resolution HLA genotyping to study TCR occurrence patterns. In the later analysis, no new phenotypic data were used to find candidate immune exposures; instead, reliance was placed on TCR beta sequences and their occurrence across donors. An earlier analysis of 500 to 750 of the donors applied high-throughput TCR beta sequencing to assess whether each TCR beta V gene segment acted as functional or pseudogenic. Alongside the repertoire data, information on donor age, sex, ethnicity and CMV serostatus was compiled. A later genetic analysis took genome-wide SNP genotypes for about 55% of the 666 donors and used that subset as a discovery cohort. Every discovery cohort repertoire had been produced on one sequencing platform. HLA typing covered class I and class II loci at four-digit resolution. The number of typed donors differed by locus: roughly 620-630 for A, B, C, DRB1 and DQB1; 500 to 550 for DQA1; about 600 for DPA1; and roughly 470 for DPB1. A handful of DR-DQ haplotypes were handled as single units for association and clustering because linkage in the cohort was strong. Among about 400 genotyped donors of the cohort, an average of around 220,000 unique TCR beta nucleotide sequences was sequenced per donor, of which approximately 19% were non-productive. The study at large found these results: A later analysis found that HLA-associated TCR beta chains were more clonally expanded and had lower generation probabilities than equally common non-associated chains. In vitro tests confirmed that a few of the cytomegalovirus-associated TCR beta chains recognize cytomegalovirus antigens. For the cohort, immune exposure information was limited to CMV serostatus. According to a later genetic analysis, donors in an Asian-associated ancestry cluster had fewer N-insertions in productive TCRs than the approximately 700-donor mean. In this cohort, only TCR beta chains were sequenced, and detectable features were limited by the absence of alpha or paired-chain data. A later analysis found that TCR association rates varied across HLA loci, with DRB1 alleles showing the most associated TCRs and HLA-C alleles the fewest. Presence/absence analyses assumed roughly uniform sequencing depth across donors, an assumption that may not hold. Cytomegalovirus status was reported to be diagnosed by the classifier with high specificity and sensitivity in both the original and validation cohorts. Roughly 15 rarely observed V segments, including chromosome 9 orphons, were excluded from the earlier analysis of some 590 of the donors because counts were too low. Most TCR sequences were seen in very few donors, while some public TCRs were found in many individuals. HLA typing was unavailable for some donors at each locus, so association tests used only the typed subset. The 87-base-pair reads could not distinguish some IMGT-functional V segments, including TRBV6-2 and TRBV6-3, so those segments were excluded. A further reported finding was that TCR beta sequences accurately predicted the HLA-A and HLA-B alleles for most subjects in the first cohort. Linkage disequilibrium might explain the correlated functional status among segregating V segments, but an unknown experimental factor could not be excluded. An association between a missense DCLRE1C variant and V-gene and J-gene trimming of TCR beta chains was found in a later genetic analysis and replicated in an independent cohort. A later analysis reported that several top co-occurrence clusters appeared linked to parvovirus B19, influenza, CMV and Epstein-Barr virus. In an earlier analysis of around 500 of the donors, most TCR beta V segments appeared in productive rearrangements about 90% or about 30% of the time, broadly matching IMGT annotations. Assigning TCR associations to individual alleles was difficult when HLA alleles, especially DR and DQ, strongly co-occurred. A group of highly shared sequence variants was considered likely to be a technical artifact of the sequencing pipeline. In a later analysis, around 17,000 TCR beta sequences were associated with specific HLA alleles at a false discovery rate of 0.05. The study listed 164 TCR beta chains as associated with cytomegalovirus. It was suggested by the authors that the approach could potentially be generalized to other disease states and immunological phenotypes. In a later analysis, most CMV-associated TCR beta chains were found to appear HLA-restricted, with HLA associations seemingly driven largely by CMV exposure.

Receptor libraries were prepared by the immunoSEQ multiplex PCR assay. A mixture of 60 forward primers for TCR Vbeta segments and 13 reverse primers for TCR Jbeta segments was used in the multiplex PCR. A multiplex PCR assay on genomic DNA amplified the CDR3 region of rearranged TCR beta genes. The amplified TCR beta libraries were sequenced on the Illumina HiSeq System as 87-base-pair reads. As for how the authors treated the data: In a later analysis, about 80 million unique TCR beta chains were counted across the 500 to 850 repertoires, and approximately 9.9 million of these chains were shared by at least two donors. To remove PCR and sequencing errors, raw reads were error-corrected and collapsed into unique sequences using a nearest-neighbor algorithm that merged closely related sequences. To assign V, D and J gene segments, CDR3 sequences were aligned to IMGT reference sequences. For a sequence to be retained, at least a six-nucleotide match to both a V gene segment and a J gene segment was required. Rearrangements were classified as productive when the CDR3 lacked stop codons and remained in frame with V and J, and all other rearrangements were classified as non-productive. Following IMGT convention, CDR3 was defined as the stretch from the second conserved V-encoded cysteine up to the conserved J-encoded phenylalanine. Sequences without an unambiguous match to a single V gene segment were excluded from the earlier analysis of 587 of the donors. An earlier analysis of several hundred of the donors classified V segments as functional when productive rearrangements were above 56.7% and as segregating when the standard deviation between donors was above 5%. A statistical classification framework was developed to diagnose cytomegalovirus status using the catalog of TCR beta chain sequences. V and J gene assignment, in a later analysis, came from comparing TCR nucleotide sequences with IMGT/GENE-DB human TR gene sequences. A later analysis assigned CDR3 sequences and most-parsimonious VDJ recombination scenarios with the TCRdist pipeline. A later analysis defined each TCR beta chain by its CDR3 amino acid sequence plus V-gene family, and excluded reads lacking a unique V-gene family. As a way to deal with suspected cross-contamination and a sequencing artifact, a later analysis dropped 592 nucleotide sequences that were highly shared and had low generation probability. For each public chain, a later analysis derived a clonal expansion index from normalized ranks of inferred template counts within each repertoire. A later analysis computed generation probabilities with a VDJ recombination model fitted to out-of-frame rearrangements, and checked the results against IGoR. Hypergeometric tests were used in a later analysis to score TCR-TCR, TCR-HLA and TCR-CMV co-occurrence, with a repertoire-size bias correction applied to the TCR pairs. To estimate false discovery rates, a later analysis permuted the HLA or CMV assignments 20 times. A later analysis grouped co-occurring TCRs with DBSCAN, adding TCRdist sequence similarity when clustering within HLA-allele-positive subsets. Co-occurrence clustering excluded repertoires with fewer than 30,000 or more than 120,000 public chains, plus five with anomalous nucleotide sharing. Entries here come from immuneACCESS through TCRdb and include only in-frame sequences with V and J called. Some clones fail to appear in such tables; in the studies checked, an unresolved V gene covers under half of the shortfall, and the cause of the remainder is unknown. V and J calls and clone size come straight from that table; D and trimming were deduced from the DNA. A total of 35,000 to 45,000 clones appear in this sample, 82% of them only once. Of the sample, roughly a tenth is held by the ten largest clones.

The clonotype comes from a woman aged 18-30 years in good health and CMV-seropositive. Sample: PBMCs. The sequence links TRBV9 to TRBJ2-5; TRBD1 is perhaps the D gene, given 6 matching bases. The DNA sequence is TGTGCCAGCAGCCCTCAAGGACAGAAGACCCAGTACTTC. Translation gives CASSPQGQKTQYF.